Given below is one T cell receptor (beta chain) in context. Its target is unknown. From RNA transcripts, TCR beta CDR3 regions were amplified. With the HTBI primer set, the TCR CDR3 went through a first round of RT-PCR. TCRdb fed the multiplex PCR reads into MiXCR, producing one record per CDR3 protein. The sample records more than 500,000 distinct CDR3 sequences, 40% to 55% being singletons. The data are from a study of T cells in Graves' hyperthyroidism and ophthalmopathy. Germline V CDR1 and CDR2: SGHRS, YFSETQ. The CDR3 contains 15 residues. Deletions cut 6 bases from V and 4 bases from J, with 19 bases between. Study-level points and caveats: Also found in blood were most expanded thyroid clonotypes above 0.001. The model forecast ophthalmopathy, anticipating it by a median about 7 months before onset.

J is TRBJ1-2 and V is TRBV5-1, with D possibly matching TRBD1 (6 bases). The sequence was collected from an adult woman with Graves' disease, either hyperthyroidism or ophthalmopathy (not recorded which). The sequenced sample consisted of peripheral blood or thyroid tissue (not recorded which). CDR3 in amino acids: CASKAATGRIYGYTF. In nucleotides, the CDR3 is TGCGCCAGCAAAGCGGCTACAGGGAGAATCTATGGCTACACCTTC.